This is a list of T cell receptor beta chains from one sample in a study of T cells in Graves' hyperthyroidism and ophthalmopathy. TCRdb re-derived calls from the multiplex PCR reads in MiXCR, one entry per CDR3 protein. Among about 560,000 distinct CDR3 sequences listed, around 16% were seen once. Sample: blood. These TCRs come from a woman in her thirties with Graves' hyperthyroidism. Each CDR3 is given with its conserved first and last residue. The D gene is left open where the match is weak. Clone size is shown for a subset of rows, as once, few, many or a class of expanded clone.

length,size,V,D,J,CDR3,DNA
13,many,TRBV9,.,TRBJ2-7,CASSLSDGYEQYF,TGTGCCAGCAGCCTATCGGACGGGTACGAGCAGTACTTC
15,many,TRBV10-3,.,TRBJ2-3,CAITKTVSGPDTQYF,TGTGCCATCACCAAGACAGTCAGCGGCCCAGATACGCAGTATTTT
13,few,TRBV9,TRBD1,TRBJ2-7,CASSPVLQGEQYF,TGTGCCAGCAGCCCAGTTCTACAGGGGGAGCAGTACTTC
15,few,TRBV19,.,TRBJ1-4,CASRNPRERREKLFF,TGTGCCAGTAGAAATCCCAGGGAACGGCGCGAAAAACTGTTTTTT
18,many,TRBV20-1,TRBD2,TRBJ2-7,CSARAIDSTSAMGYEQYF,TGCAGTGCTAGAGCAATCGACAGCACTAGCGCGATGGGCTACGAGCAGTACTTC
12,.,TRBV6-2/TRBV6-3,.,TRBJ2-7,CASSVDWYEQYF,TGTGCCAGCAGTGTCGACTGGTACGAGCAGTACTTC
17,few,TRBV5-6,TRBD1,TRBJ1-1,CASSLRDRGRPNTEAFF,TGTGCCAGCAGCTTGAGGGACAGGGGTAGGCCGAACACTGAAGCTTTCTTT
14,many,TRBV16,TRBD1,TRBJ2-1,CASSRQGSYNEQFF,TGTGCCAGCAGCAGACAGGGCTCCTACAATGAGCAGTTCTTC
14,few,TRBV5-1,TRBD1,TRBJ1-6,CASSGGSTRSPLHF,TGCGCCAGCTCAGGGGGATCGACCAGATCACCCCTCCACTTT
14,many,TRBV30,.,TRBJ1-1,CAWKLAGIPAEAFF,TGTGCCTGGAAGTTGGCAGGGATCCCTGCTGAAGCTTTCTTT